The clone carrying this TCR beta chain was observed a handful of times. Sequencing was performed with immunoSEQ multiplex PCR; in TCRdb, only in-frame clones are kept and a portion is missing. The sample yields about 76,000 clones, about 83% seen once. The data derive from a study of blood T cell repertoires in COVID-19. V lost 0 bases to trimming and J lost 5 bases; unmatched junction nucleotides: 4. Germline CDR1 SGHNT, CDR2 YYREEE (reference sequence). The CDR3 runs to 14 residues. The chain links TRBV5-4 to TRBJ2-7; the match to TRBD2 covers 8 bases. The sequence derives from a man aged 25 to 40 with acute or convalescent COVID-19. Sequenced material: peripheral blood. CDR3 sequence reads: CASSLERLANEQYF. Written as DNA, the CDR3 is TGTGCCAGCAGCTTGGAGAGACTAGCGAACGAGCAGTACTTC.